A selection of T cell receptor beta chains follows, all from one sample in a study of shared clonotypes between healthy human individuals. Here immunoSEQ multiplex PCR was the method, and the copy in TCRdb shows in-frame clones only, minus some. This table has about 1.5 million clones, around 98% appearing once. Material: naive CD4+ T cells sorted from blood. The receptors were gathered from a man aged 25-40 years in good health. Both conserved end residues are part of each CDR3. Fields, in order: clone size, D gene, V gene, J gene, CDR3 DNA, CDR3 protein. D genes are given only for firm matches. The listing skips clone size in some rows; elsewhere it reads once, few, many or a size class.

>.|.|TRBV7-9|TRBJ2-5
TGTGCCAGCAGCTCGAGGGGGTTTGAGACCCAGTACTTC
CASSSRGFETQYF
>.|.|TRBV6-1|TRBJ1-4
TGTGCCAGCCATAGAGCGGCAACTAATGAAAAACTGTTTTTT
CASHRAATNEKLFF
>.|.|TRBV7-9|TRBJ2-2
TGTGCCAGCCGGGAAGGGGATCTAAACACCGGGGAGCTGTTTTTT
CASREGDLNTGELFF
>once|.|TRBV7-2|TRBJ1-2
TGTGCCAGCAGCCCTGGACCGTCACCCCGGGATGGCTACACCTTC
CASSPGPSPRDGYTF
>.|TRBD1|TRBV27|TRBJ1-2
TGTGCCACCGCGGACAGGGGAATCTCATCCTATGGCTACACCTTC
CATADRGISSYGYTF
>.|TRBD2|TRBV14|TRBJ2-7
TGTGCCAGCAGCTTCACTAGCGGGCATTCCTACGAGCAGTACTTC
CASSFTSGHSYEQYF
>.|.|TRBV5-4|TRBJ1-3
TGTGCCAGCAGCGGGACTAAAGGGGACCCTGGAAACACCATATATTTT
CASSGTKGDPGNTIYF
>once|.|TRBV4-2|TRBJ1-2
TGTGCCAGCAGCCAAGAGAAAGGGACCATCTATGGCTACACCTTC
CASSQEKGTIYGYTF
>.|TRBD1|TRBV25-1|TRBJ2-2
TGTGCCAGCAGCGCCCCCGGGACAGGGGGTACCGGGGAGCTGTTTTTT
CASSAPGTGGTGELFF
>.|TRBD1|TRBV10-3|TRBJ1-5
TGTGCCATCAGTACAGGGGGCGAGGTTAATCAGCCCCAGCATTTT
CAISTGGEVNQPQHF
>.|.|TRBV19|TRBJ2-2
TGTGCCAGTAGTATGGGCAGGTCGAACACCGGGGAGCTGTTTTTT
CASSMGRSNTGELFF
>once|TRBD2|TRBV5-6|TRBJ2-1
TGTGCCAGCAGCTTGCCTGAGCGGGAGCTTGAGCAGTTCTTC
CASSLPERELEQFF
>.|.|TRBV6-5|TRBJ1-5
TGTGCCAGCAGTTCCGACGGTGATAGCAATCAGCCCCAGCATTTT
CASSSDGDSNQPQHF
>.|TRBD2|TRBV6-1|TRBJ2-7
TGTGCCAGCAGTGGCGGCGGGGGGAAATTGAGCTACGAGCAGTACTTC
CASSGGGGKLSYEQYF
>few|.|TRBV20-1|TRBJ2-5
TGCAGTGCTAGTGGAGAGACCCAGTACTTC
CSASGETQYF
>.|TRBD1|TRBV5-1|TRBJ1-4
TGCGCCAGCAGCCGGGGACAGGCTAATGAAAAACTGTTTTTT
CASSRGQANEKLFF
>.|TRBD1|TRBV9|TRBJ2-4
TGTGCCAGCAGCGTTGGACAGGCTGACATTCAGTACTTC
CASSVGQADIQYF
>.|TRBD2|TRBV27|TRBJ2-5
TGTGCCAGCAGTCCCACTCGAGCGGGAGTGGGGGAGACCCAGTACTTC
CASSPTRAGVGETQYF
>.|.|TRBV6-6|TRBJ2-7
TGTGCCAGCGGAGGAGCGGCGACCTACGAGCAGTACTTC
CASGGAATYEQYF
>.|.|TRBV27|TRBJ2-1
TGTGCCAGCAGTTTTTTGGCTGCCGATGAGCAGTTCTTC
CASSFLAADEQFF
>.|.|TRBV4-1|TRBJ1-2
TGCGCCAGCAGCCAAGAGCGAAATTACTATGGCTACACCTTC
CASSQERNYYGYTF
>.|TRBD1|TRBV5-1|TRBJ2-5
TGCGCCAGCAGCTTGACAGGGGACAAGAGGGAGACCCAGTACTTC
CASSLTGDKRETQYF
>.|TRBD2|TRBV28|TRBJ2-7
TGTGCCAGCAAATTGGTGGGGACTAGCGGGAACTACGAGCAGTACTTC
CASKLVGTSGNYEQYF
>once|.|TRBV4-3|TRBJ2-2
TGCGCCAGCAGCCAAGAAGTTGCTAGGGATAACACCGGGGAGCTGTTTTTT
CASSQEVARDNTGELFF
>.|TRBD1|TRBV2|TRBJ1-2
TGTGCCAGCAGTGGGTTCAGGCAGGGGGCCCGCTACACCTTC
CASSGFRQGARYTF
>once|.|TRBV6-4|TRBJ2-2
TGTGCCAGCAGTGGAACGGGGACCCTGAACACCGGGGAGCTGTTTTTT
CASSGTGTLNTGELFF
>.|TRBD1|TRBV7-3|TRBJ1-1
TGTGCCAGCAGCCCCCAGGGCCCACAGGGGTACACTGAAGCTTTCTTT
CASSPQGPQGYTEAFF
>.|TRBD1|TRBV5-1|TRBJ1-5
TGCGCCAGCAGCCCCCGGACAGGGGGCGAGGGGCAGCCCCAGCATTTT
CASSPRTGGEGQPQHF
>once|.|TRBV18|TRBJ2-1
TGTGCCAGCTCACCGACTAATAGCGGTCCCTACAATGAGCAGTTCTTC
CASSPTNSGPYNEQFF
>.|.|TRBV5-1|TRBJ2-3
TGCGCCAGCAGCTCCCTAGGGGGAGATACGCAGTATTTT
CASSSLGGDTQYF
>.|TRBD1|TRBV9|TRBJ2-2
TGTGCCAGCAGCGCGAAACAGGGGGCTAGGATTTCCGGGGAGCTGTTTTTT
CASSAKQGARISGELFF
>.|.|TRBV9|TRBJ2-1
TGTGCCAGCAGCGCACAGGGTGTCTACAATGAGCAGTTCTTC
CASSAQGVYNEQFF
>.|.|TRBV18|TRBJ2-7
TGTGCCAGCTCACCAGTAATCACCGAGTCCTACGAGCAGTACTTC
CASSPVITESYEQYF
>once|TRBD2|TRBV7-6|TRBJ2-7
TGTGCCAGCAGCCCCATCGTGACTAGCGGCACCCCTCGTAGCTCCTACGAGCAGTACTTC
CASSPIVTSGTPRSSYEQYF
>.|.|TRBV4-2|TRBJ2-5
TGTGCCAGCAGCCAAGCCCCCGGGGAGACCCAGTACTTC
CASSQAPGETQYF
>.|TRBD2|TRBV5-4|TRBJ2-3
TGTGCCAGCAGCTTCTCTAGCGGGAGGGCAGGAGATACGCAGTATTTT
CASSFSSGRAGDTQYF
>once|.|TRBV5-4|TRBJ1-2
TGTGCCAGCAGCGAACCCCCGGGGGGAAGCTTTGGCTACACCTTC
CASSEPPGGSFGYTF
>.|.|TRBV2|TRBJ2-3
TGTGCCAGCAGTGAGGGGGCGGATACGCAGTATTTT
CASSEGADTQYF
>.|TRBD1|TRBV19|TRBJ1-2
TGTGCCAGTACCATCTCGACGAGGACAGGGGCGGGTGGCTACACCTTC
CASTISTRTGAGGYTF
>.|TRBD2|TRBV18|TRBJ2-1
TGTGCCAGCTCACCCCTAGCGGGTCTTCGCAATGAGCAGTTCTTC
CASSPLAGLRNEQFF